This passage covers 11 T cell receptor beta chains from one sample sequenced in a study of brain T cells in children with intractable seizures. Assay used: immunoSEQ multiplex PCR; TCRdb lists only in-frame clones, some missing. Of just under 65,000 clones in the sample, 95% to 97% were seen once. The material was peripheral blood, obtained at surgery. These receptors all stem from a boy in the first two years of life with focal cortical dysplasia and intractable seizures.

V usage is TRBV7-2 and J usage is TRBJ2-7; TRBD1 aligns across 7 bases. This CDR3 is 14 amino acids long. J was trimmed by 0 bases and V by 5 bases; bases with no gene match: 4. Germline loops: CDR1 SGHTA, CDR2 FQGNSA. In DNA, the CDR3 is TGTGCCAGCAGCCAAGACAGGGCCTCCTACGAGCAGTACTTC. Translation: CASSQDRASYEQYF.

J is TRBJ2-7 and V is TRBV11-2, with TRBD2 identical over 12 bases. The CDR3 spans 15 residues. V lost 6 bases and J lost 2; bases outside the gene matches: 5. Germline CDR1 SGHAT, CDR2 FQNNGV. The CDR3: CASRPASGRAYEQYF. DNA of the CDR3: TGTGCCAGCAGGCCGGCTAGCGGGAGGGCCTACGAGCAGTACTTC. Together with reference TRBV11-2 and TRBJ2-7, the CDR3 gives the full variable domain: EAGVAQSPRYKIIEKRQSVAFWCNPISGHATLYWYQQILGQGPKLLIQFQNNGVVDDSQLPKDRFSAERLKGVDSTLKIQPAKLEDSAVYLCASRPASGRAYEQYFGPGTRLTVT.

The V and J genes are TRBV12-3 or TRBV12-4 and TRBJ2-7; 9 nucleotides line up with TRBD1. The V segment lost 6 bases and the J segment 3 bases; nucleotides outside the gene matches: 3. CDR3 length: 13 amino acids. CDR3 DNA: TGTGCCAGCAGACCGGGACAGGGCTACGAGCAGTACTTC. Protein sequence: CASRPGQGYEQYF.

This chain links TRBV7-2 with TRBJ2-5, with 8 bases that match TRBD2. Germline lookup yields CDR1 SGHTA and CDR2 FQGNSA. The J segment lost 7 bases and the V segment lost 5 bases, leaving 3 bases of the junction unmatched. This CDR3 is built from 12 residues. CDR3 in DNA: TGTGCCAGCAGCGCCGGGGGGGTGACCCAGTACTTC. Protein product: CASSAGGVTQYF. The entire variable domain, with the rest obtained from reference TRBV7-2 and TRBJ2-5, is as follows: GAGVSQSPSNKVTEKGKDVELRCDPISGHTALYWYRQSLGQGLEFLIYFQGNSAPDKSGLPSDRFSAERTGGSVSTLTIQRTQQEDSAVYLCASSAGGVTQYFGPGTRLLVL.

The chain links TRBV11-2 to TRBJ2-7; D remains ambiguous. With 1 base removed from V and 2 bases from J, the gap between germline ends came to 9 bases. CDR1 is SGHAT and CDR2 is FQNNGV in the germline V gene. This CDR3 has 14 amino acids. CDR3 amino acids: CASSLAPGTYEQYF. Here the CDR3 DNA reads TGTGCCAGCAGCTTAGCCCCGGGTACCTACGAGCAGTACTTC.

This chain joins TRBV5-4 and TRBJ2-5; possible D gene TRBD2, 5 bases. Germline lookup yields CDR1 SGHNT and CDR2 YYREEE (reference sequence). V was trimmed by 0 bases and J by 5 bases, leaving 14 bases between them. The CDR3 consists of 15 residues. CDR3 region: CASSLVRTGSETQYF. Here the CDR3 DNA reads TGTGCCAGCAGCTTGGTCCGGACGGGGTCGGAGACCCAGTACTTC.

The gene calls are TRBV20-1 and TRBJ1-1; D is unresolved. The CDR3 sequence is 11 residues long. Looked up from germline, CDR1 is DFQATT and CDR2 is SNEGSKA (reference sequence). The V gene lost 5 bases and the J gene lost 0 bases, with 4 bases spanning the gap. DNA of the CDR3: TGCAGTGCTCAGATGAACACTGAAGCTTTCTTT. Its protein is CSAQMNTEAFF.

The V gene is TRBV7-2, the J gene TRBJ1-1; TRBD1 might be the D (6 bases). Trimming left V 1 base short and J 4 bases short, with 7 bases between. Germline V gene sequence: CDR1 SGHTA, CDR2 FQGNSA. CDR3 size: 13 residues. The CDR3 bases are TGTGCCAGCAGCTTAGACAGGGCCACTGAAGCTTTCTTT. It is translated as CASSLDRATEAFF. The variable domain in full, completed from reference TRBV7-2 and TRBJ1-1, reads GAGVSQSPSNKVTEKGKDVELRCDPISGHTALYWYRQSLGQGLEFLIYFQGNSAPDKSGLPSDRFSAERTGGSVSTLTIQRTQQEDSAVYLCASSLDRATEAFFGQGTRLTVV.

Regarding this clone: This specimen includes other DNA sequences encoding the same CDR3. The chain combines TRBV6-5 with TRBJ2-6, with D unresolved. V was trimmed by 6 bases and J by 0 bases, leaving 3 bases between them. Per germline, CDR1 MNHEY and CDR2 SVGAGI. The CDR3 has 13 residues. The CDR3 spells CASSNSGANVLTF. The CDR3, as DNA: TGTGCCAGCAGCAACTCTGGGGCCAACGTCCTGACTTTC.

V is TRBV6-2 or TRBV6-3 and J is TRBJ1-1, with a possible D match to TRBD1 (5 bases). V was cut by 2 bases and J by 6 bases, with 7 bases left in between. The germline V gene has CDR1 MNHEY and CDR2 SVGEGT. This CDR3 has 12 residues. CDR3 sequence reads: CASSYEGPEAFF. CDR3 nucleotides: TGTGCCAGCAGTTACGAGGGACCTGAAGCTTTCTTT.

The CDR3 region has the DNA TGTGCCAGCAGCGAGGGAAGGGTGAACACTGAAGCTTTCTTT. This translates into CASSEGRVNTEAFF. V usage is TRBV21-1 and J usage is TRBJ1-1. TRBV21-1 is an annotated pseudogene. The CDR3 consists of 14 residues.